Detailed here is one T cell receptor beta chain. Its antigen is not identified. The data derive from a study of CXCR3-negative and CXCR3-positive naive CD8 T cells. Study-level findings and limits: Higher TRB CDR3 hydrophobicity marked CXCR3-positive naive cells relative to CXCR3-negative naive cells. Unlike memory cells, which differed, naive CXCR3-negative and CXCR3-positive cells had similar TRBV-TRBJ usage.

Subsets of CD8+ T cells were each sorted in triplicate at about 300,000 cells apiece. The CD45RO-CCR7+CD27+CD95- phenotype denoted naive CD8+ T cells. Germline V gives CDR1 MNHEY, CDR2 SMNVEV (reference sequence). The CDR3 loop spans 17 amino acids. 5' RACE that incorporated UMI labels was used to prepare the TRB cDNA libraries. Using the 5' RACE reads, TCRdb records one entry per CDR3 protein without DNA. The repertoire table contains under 90,000 distinct CDR3 sequences. The receptor comes from a human donor in good health. Some clones in this sample may be carry-over from other donors' samples. The chain couples TRBV27 to TRBJ1-2; TCRdb proposes TRBD1, but this gene call is untestable without DNA. Sample: naive CXCR3+ CD8+ T cells from blood. As for subset: CD45RO-CCR7+CD27+CD95- naive CD8+ T cells expressing CXCR3 (TNR3+). This CDR3 reads CASSLSMGGRHIYGYTF.